The following is a TCR beta chain sequence with its context. Its specificity is unknown. This entry comes from a study of cytomegalovirus exposure and HLA in healthy donors. About the study: There were 117 million unique TCR beta sequences, drawn from approximately 180 million T cells, in an earlier analysis. Notes on the study in general: An analysis that was carried out later associated 15,000 to 20,000 TCR beta sequences with HLA alleles at 0.05 false discovery rate.

The study ran its PCR with 60 Vbeta and 13 Jbeta primers. Data came from immunoSEQ multiplex PCR; TCRdb stores just in-frame clones and leaves some out. Of about 150,000 clones listed, more than 65% are singletons. The CDR3 is 17 amino acids. V was pared by 0 bases and J by 3 bases, with 15 bases between. The germline CDR1 and CDR2 sequences are LNHDA and SQIVND (reference sequence). This clonotype was obtained from a middle-aged man in good health and CMV-seropositive. V and J are TRBV19 and TRBJ2-4; D possibly corresponds to TRBD2 (6 bases). The specimen sequenced was PBMCs. The CDR3 region has the DNA TGTGCCAGTAGTATAGAAACCTGGCGGGACCTCAAAAACATTCAGTACTTC. Translation gives CASSIETWRDLKNIQYF.